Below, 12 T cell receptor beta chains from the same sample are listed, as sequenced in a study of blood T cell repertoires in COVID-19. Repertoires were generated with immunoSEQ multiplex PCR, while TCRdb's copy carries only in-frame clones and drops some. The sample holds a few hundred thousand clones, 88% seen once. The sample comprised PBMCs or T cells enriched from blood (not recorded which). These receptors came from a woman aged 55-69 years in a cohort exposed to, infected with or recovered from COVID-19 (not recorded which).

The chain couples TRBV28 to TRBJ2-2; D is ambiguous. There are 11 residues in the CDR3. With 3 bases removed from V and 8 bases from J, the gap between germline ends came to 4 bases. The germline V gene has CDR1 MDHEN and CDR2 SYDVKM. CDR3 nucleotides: TGTGCCAGCAGTTTCGTAGGGGAGCTGTTTTTT. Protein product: CASSFVGELFF.

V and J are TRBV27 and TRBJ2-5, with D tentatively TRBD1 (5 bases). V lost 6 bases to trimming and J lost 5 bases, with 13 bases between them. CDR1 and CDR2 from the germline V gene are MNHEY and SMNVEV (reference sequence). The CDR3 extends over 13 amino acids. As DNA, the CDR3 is TGTGCCAGCAGCGAAGGGGATAGGGAGACCCAGTACTTC. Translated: CASSEGDRETQYF.

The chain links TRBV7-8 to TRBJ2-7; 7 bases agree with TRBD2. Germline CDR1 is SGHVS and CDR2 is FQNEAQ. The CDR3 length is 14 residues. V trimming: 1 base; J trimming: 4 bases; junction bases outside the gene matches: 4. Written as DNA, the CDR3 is TGTGCCAGCAGCTTAGTTGGGGGAGGGTACGAGCAGTACTTC. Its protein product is CASSLVGGGYEQYF.

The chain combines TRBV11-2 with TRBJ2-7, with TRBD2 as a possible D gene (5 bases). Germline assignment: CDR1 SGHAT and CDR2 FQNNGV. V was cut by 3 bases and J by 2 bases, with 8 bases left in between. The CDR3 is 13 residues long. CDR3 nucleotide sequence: TGTGCCAGCAGCTTTTCGGGGACCTACGAGCAGTACTTC. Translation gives CASSFSGTYEQYF.

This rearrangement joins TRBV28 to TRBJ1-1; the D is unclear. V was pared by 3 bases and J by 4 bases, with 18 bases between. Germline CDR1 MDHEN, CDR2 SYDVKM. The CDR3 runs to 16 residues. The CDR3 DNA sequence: TGTGCCAGCAGTTTTAATTTGGAGGGTTTGGGCACTGAAGCTTTCTTT. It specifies CASSFNLEGLGTEAFF.

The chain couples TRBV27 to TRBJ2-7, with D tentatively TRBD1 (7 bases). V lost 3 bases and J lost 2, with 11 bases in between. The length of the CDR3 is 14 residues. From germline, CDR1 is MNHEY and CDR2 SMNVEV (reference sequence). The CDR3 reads CASSLRDRAYEQYF. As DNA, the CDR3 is TGTGCCAGCAGTTTGCGGGACAGAGCCTACGAGCAGTACTTC.

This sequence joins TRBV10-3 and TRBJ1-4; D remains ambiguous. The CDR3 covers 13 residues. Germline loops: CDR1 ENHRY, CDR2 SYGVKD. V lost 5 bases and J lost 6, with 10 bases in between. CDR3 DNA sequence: TGTGCCATCAGTTTGCAGGTGGATGAAAAACTGTTTTTT. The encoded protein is CAISLQVDEKLFF.

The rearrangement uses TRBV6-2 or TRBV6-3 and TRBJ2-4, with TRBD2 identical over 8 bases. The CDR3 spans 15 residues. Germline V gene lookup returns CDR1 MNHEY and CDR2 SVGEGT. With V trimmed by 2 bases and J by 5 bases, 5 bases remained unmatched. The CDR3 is CASSYSGSRENIQYF. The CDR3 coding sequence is TGTGCCAGCAGTTACAGCGGGAGTCGGGAAAACATTCAGTACTTC.

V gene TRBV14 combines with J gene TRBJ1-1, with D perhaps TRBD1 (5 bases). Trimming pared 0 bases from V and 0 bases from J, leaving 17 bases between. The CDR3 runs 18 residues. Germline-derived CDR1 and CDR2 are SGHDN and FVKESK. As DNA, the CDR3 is TGTGCCAGCAGCCAAGAAGGCCCCGACAGTAGATTGAACACTGAAGCTTTCTTT. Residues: CASSQEGPDSRLNTEAFF.

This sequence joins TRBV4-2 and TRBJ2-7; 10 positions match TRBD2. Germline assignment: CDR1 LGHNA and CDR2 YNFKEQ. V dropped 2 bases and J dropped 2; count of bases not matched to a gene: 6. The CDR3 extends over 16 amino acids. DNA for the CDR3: TGTGCCAGCAGCCAACCACTAGCGGGGCCACCCTACGAGCAGTACTTC. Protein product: CASSQPLAGPPYEQYF.

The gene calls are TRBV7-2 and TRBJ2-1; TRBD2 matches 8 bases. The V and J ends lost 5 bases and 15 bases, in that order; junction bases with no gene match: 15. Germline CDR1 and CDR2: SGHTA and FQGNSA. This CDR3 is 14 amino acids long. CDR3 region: CASSPWAGRGFGFF. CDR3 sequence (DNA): TGTGCCAGCAGCCCTTGGGCCGGGAGGGGCTTCGGGTTCTTC.

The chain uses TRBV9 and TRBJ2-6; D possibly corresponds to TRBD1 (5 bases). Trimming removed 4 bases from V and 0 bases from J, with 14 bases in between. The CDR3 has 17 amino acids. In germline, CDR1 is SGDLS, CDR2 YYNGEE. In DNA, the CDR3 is TGTGCCAGCAGCCGGCTAGGGGCCTTCTCTGGGGCCAACGTCCTGACTTTC. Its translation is CASSRLGAFSGANVLTF.